This T cell receptor (beta chain) was sequenced during a study of blood T cell repertoires in COVID-19. Across the study: Acute and convalescent COVID-19 samples came from the United States, Italy and Spain. PBMCs, B-cell-depleted T cells, or T cells were the source of the cDNA or gDNA that made up the material.

V gave up 1 base and J gave up 3 bases, with 14 bases separating them. The CDR3 has 16 amino acids. Germline loops: CDR1 LGHNA, CDR2 YSLEER. Sequencing used immunoSEQ multiplex PCR; TCRdb keeps in-frame clones, though not all of them. The data show 99,000 or so clones, roughly 89% seen once. This clonotype was sampled from a man between 65 and 85 years old with active or convalescent COVID-19. The chain links TRBV4-3 to TRBJ2-3; perhaps TRBD1 as D (5 bases). The sample consisted of peripheral blood. DNA for the CDR3: TGCGCCAGCAGCCAAGGGGGCGACAGATATACAGATACGCAGTATTTT. Encoded protein: CASSQGGDRYTDTQYF.